The 4 T cell receptor delta chains reported below all come from one sample, sequenced in a study of γδ T cells in repeated Plasmodium falciparum infection. TCRdb re-called clones from the multiplex PCR reads using CATT. The repertoire includes 70,000 to 95,000 delta-chain clones, around 1.4% of them detected once, and under 9.5% sits in the top ten. Flow sorting of PBMC yielded separate Vgamma9/Vdelta2+ and Vdelta2-negative gammadelta T cell populations for bulk repertoire analysis. The specimen sequenced was gamma-delta T cells from blood. All receptors derive from a pool of human donors (malaria-infected and uninfected, not separated).

This clone was detected many times. TCRdb lists the protein of a much larger clone for this DNA, which differs at residue 10, so this is likely a read error; the protein given here is translated from the DNA itself. V usage is TRDV2 and J usage is TRDJ1, with 7 bases fitting TRDD3. TCRdb supplies no J gene; here it was assigned by aligning the nucleotide sequence to germline. The germline CDR1 and CDR2 sequences are GEAIGNYY and EKD. This CDR3 comprises 17 residues. V lost 3 bases, J lost 0 bases, and 12 bases stayed unmatched. CDR3 amino acids: CACDLLAGGLYTDKLIF. CDR3 bases: TGTGCCTGTGACCTTCTCGCTGGGGGCCTGTACACCGATAAACTCATCTTT.

In regard to this clone: The translation of this DNA and the TCRdb protein of a much larger clone differ at residue 5, probably owing to a read error; the protein shown here is translated from the DNA. The chain carries TRDV1 and TRDJ1; possibly TRDD3 for D (6 bases). The J gene, absent from TCRdb, was called here by matching the DNA to germline. The V gene lost 4 bases and the J gene lost 7 bases, with 25 bases spanning the gap. Germline V gene lookup returns CDR1 TSWWSYY and CDR2 QGS. The CDR3 extends over 17 amino acids. The CDR3 protein is CALGAPSVSGEVGKLIF. The DNA for the CDR3 is TGTGCTCTTGGGGCTCCTAGTGTGTCGGGGGAGGTCGGTAAACTCATCTTT.

This clone was picked up a small number of times. For this DNA, TCRdb reports the protein of a much larger clone, which diverges at residue 11, most likely from a read error; the protein presented here is translated directly from the DNA. The chain carries TRDV1 and TRDJ1, with 7 bases aligning to TRDD3. Assignment of the J gene here rests on matching the DNA to germline, because TCRdb gives none. The CDR3 totals 15 residues. CDR1 and CDR2 from the germline V gene are TSWWSYY and QGS. Losses at the gene ends were 0 bases for V and 7 bases for J; bases not matched to a gene: 8. The CDR3 nucleotides are TGTGCTCTTGGGGAACTAGGAAGGATACGCAGTAAACTCATCTTT. It codes for CALGELGRIRSKLIF.

A note on this clone: A far larger clone is only one base removed, so a read error is likely. This sample also contains other DNA sequences that code for the same CDR3. The V and J genes are TRDV1 and TRDJ1; D perhaps matches TRDD3 (5 bases). Germline loops: CDR1 TSWWSYY, CDR2 QGS. The CDR3 contains 18 residues. The germline V and J ends were trimmed by 6 bases and 0 bases, with 23 bases remaining between them. The CDR3 reads CALGLDGGWGPYTDKLIF. In nucleotides, the CDR3 is TGTGCTCTTGGCCTCGACGGGGGGTGGGGCCCTTACACCGATAAACTCATCTTT.